The 21 T cell receptor beta chains presented below share a single source sample, sequenced in a study of T-cell memory formation after mild COVID-19. A single record per CDR3 protein comes from TCRdb applying MiXCR to the 5' RACE reads. The sample yields 400,000 to 550,000 distinct CDR3 sequences, about 23% seen once. Sample: PBMCs or a T cell subset sorted from them (not recorded which). Receptors originate from an adult woman who had mild COVID-19 (a few samples of this study predate the infection). Cell type and time point are not known.

The V gene is TRBV6-1, the J gene TRBJ1-2; D call uncertain. The CDR3 covers 11 residues. Germline CDR1 reads MNHNS; CDR2 reads SASEGT. The V end was cut by 2 bases, the J end by 5 bases, with 3 bases between. Here the CDR3 reads CASSERYGYTF. The DNA for the CDR3 is TGTGCCAGCAGTGAAAGATATGGCTACACCTTC.

This chain connects TRBV7-9 to TRBJ2-5, with no clear D. CDR3 size: 12 residues. V was pared by 2 bases and J by 5 bases, with 6 bases between. Germline CDR1 SEHNR, CDR2 FQNEAQ (reference sequence). CDR3 bases: TGTGCCAGCAGCTTACGGGCGGAGACCCAGTACTTC. Its translation is CASSLRAETQYF.

This clonotype was detected only once. The chain uses TRBV12-3 or TRBV12-4 and TRBJ2-6, with D uncertain. V shed 1 base and J shed 0 bases, with 7 bases lying between them. The CDR3 consists of 16 residues. The DNA for the CDR3 is TGTGCCAGCAGTTTAGATGCAGGCTCTGGGGCCAACGTCCTGACTTTC. Its translation: CASSLDAGSGANVLTF.

This clonotype appeared a few times. The V gene is TRBV5-5, the J gene TRBJ2-5; 9 bases align to TRBD1. Per the germline V gene, CDR1 is SGHKS and CDR2 is YYEKEE (reference sequence). J lost 4 bases, V lost 0 bases, and 7 bases had no gene match. The CDR3 runs to 16 residues. The DNA for the CDR3 is TGTGCCAGCAGCTTGGTTGGGACAGGGACGGTAGAGACCCAGTACTTC. Amino acids: CASSLVGTGTVETQYF.

The J gene is TRBJ1-2, the V gene TRBV9; the match to TRBD1 covers 7 bases. Germline V gene data show CDR1 as SGDLS and CDR2 as YYNGEE. After removal of 4 bases from V and 4 bases from J, the junction contained 10 bases not matched to a gene. This CDR3 has 15 residues. CDR3 nucleotides: TGTGCCAGCAGCCCACGGGACAGTTTGAGCTATGGCTACACCTTC. This gives the protein CASSPRDSLSYGYTF.

The genes are TRBV4-3 and TRBJ1-6, with TRBD1 identical over 8 bases. The junction had 13 bases not matched to a gene; V was cut back by 0 bases and J by 6 bases. The CDR3 is 19 amino acids. The V gene's germline CDR1 is LGHNA and CDR2 YSLEER. The CDR3 DNA sequence: TGCGCCAGCAGCCAAGACCCGGACCCCCGACAGGGGATTAATTCACCCCTCCACTTT. Encoded protein: CASSQDPDPRQGINSPLHF.

This clonotype was observed a handful of times. The chain joins TRBV7-9 to TRBJ2-5; weak D call: TRBD1 (5 bases). The germline V and J ends were trimmed by 5 bases and 0 bases, with 7 bases remaining between them. The CDR3 runs 13 residues. The germline CDR1 and CDR2 sequences are SEHNR and FQNEAQ (reference sequence). The CDR3 DNA is TGTGCCAGCAGCCCGGACAACCAAGAGACCCAGTACTTC. It encodes CASSPDNQETQYF. Looking up the rest from reference TRBV7-9 and TRBJ2-5 gives the full variable domain: DTGVSQNPRHKITKRGQNVTFRCDPISEHNRLYWYRQTLGQGPEFLTYFQNEAQLEKSRLLSDRFSAERPKGSFSTLEIQRTEQGDSAMYLCASSPDNQETQYFGPGTRLLVL.

V is TRBV7-9 and J is TRBJ2-7; D is unclear. This CDR3 spans 14 amino acids. Germline V lookup: CDR1 SEHNR, CDR2 FQNEAQ (reference sequence). V lost 1 base, J lost 3 bases, and 10 bases lay in between. The chain's CDR3 is CASSLGHTVYEQYF. For the CDR3, the DNA is TGTGCCAGCAGCTTAGGACATACAGTCTACGAGCAGTACTTC.

This clonotype was counted between two and nine times. This chain joins TRBV24-1 and TRBJ2-1; no definite D call. This CDR3 has 13 residues. V lost 1 base and J lost 8, with 8 bases in between. CDR1 and CDR2 from the germline V gene are KGHDR and SFDVKD. CDR3 nucleotides: TGTGCCACCAGTGATTTTCAGGACGATGAGCAGTTCTTC. Translating gives CATSDFQDDEQFF.

This clonotype was seen more than once but under ten times. The chain is built from TRBV9 and TRBJ2-7; 10 nucleotides align to TRBD1. This CDR3 is built from 15 residues. The J segment lost 5 bases and the V segment lost 3 bases, leaving 8 bases of the junction unmatched. CDR1 SGDLS and CDR2 YYNGEE come from the germline V gene. The CDR3 region has the DNA TGTGCCAGCAGCGCGACCGGGACAGGGGTCCACGAGCAGTACTTC. It yields the protein CASSATGTGVHEQYF.

The V and J genes are TRBV20-1 and TRBJ2-7, with D tentatively TRBD2 (5 bases). The CDR3 contains 13 residues. Germline-derived CDR1 and CDR2 are DFQATT and SNEGSKA (reference sequence). V lost 3 bases to trimming and J lost 2 bases, with 11 bases between them. The CDR3 is CSASYPTTYEQYF. The CDR3 nucleotides read TGCAGTGCTAGTTATCCGACTACCTACGAGCAGTACTTC.

This clonotype was counted between two and nine times. V and J are TRBV11-3 and TRBJ2-4; D remains unclear. The CDR3 has 12 amino acids. Trimming pared 4 bases from V and 2 bases from J, leaving 3 bases between. Germline CDR1 is SGHNT and CDR2 is YENEEA. The CDR3 is CASSSPKNIQYF. In nucleotides, the CDR3 is TGTGCCAGCAGCTCTCCCAAAAACATTCAGTACTTC.

This chain connects TRBV20-1 to TRBJ2-2, with D possibly being TRBD1 (6 bases). Germline CDR1 DFQATT, CDR2 SNEGSKA (reference sequence). V was cut by 1 base and J by 8 bases, with 20 bases left in between. This CDR3 comprises 16 residues. The CDR3 loop reads CSARVESGHEYGELFF. In nucleotides, the CDR3 is TGCAGTGCTAGAGTGGAATCGGGACATGAATATGGGGAGCTGTTTTTT.

J is TRBJ2-3 and V is TRBV5-1, with D possibly being TRBD1 (6 bases). This CDR3 has 15 residues. The V gene's germline CDR1 is SGHRS and CDR2 YFSETQ. Trimming removed 0 bases at V and 4 bases at J, with 12 bases between. The CDR3 DNA is TGCGCCAGCAGCTTGGCCAGGGGCGTCGCAGATACGCAGTATTTT. It specifies CASSLARGVADTQYF.

This clonotype has a handful of counts. This chain joins TRBV7-9 and TRBJ2-1, with 11 positions matching TRBD2. The germline V gene encodes CDR1 SEHNR and CDR2 FQNEAQ (reference sequence). The CDR3 covers 15 residues. Trimming took 5 bases from V and 7 from J; bases not matched to a gene: 7. The CDR3 DNA follows: TGTGCCAGCAGCGCCCCCGGGACTAGCGGAAATGAGCAGTTCTTC. It specifies CASSAPGTSGNEQFF.

The chain links TRBV4-1 to TRBJ2-7, with unresolved D. The germline CDR1 and CDR2 sequences are MGHRA and YSYEKL. The CDR3 consists of 13 residues. The V gene lost 1 base and the J gene lost 4 bases, with 8 bases spanning the gap. CDR3 protein: CASSQVSRYEQYF. The CDR3 DNA follows: TGCGCCAGCAGCCAAGTGTCGAGGTACGAGCAGTACTTC.

This chain connects TRBV15 to TRBJ1-5; 7 nucleotides match TRBD1. Trimming cost V 1 base and J 6 bases; bases outside gene matches: 6. The CDR3 consists of 15 residues. Germline V gene sequence: CDR1 LNHNV, CDR2 YYDKDF (reference sequence). CDR3 in amino acids: CATSRGAQGGQPQHF. CDR3 bases: TGTGCCACCAGCAGAGGTGCGCAGGGGGGTCAGCCCCAGCATTTT. Full variable domain (outside the CDR3, taken from reference TRBV15 and TRBJ1-5): DAMVIQNPRYQVTQFGKPVTLSCSQTLNHNVMYWYQQKSSQAPKLLFHYYDKDFNNEADTPDNFQSRRPNTSFCFLDIRSPGLGDTAMYLCATSRGAQGGQPQHFGDGTRLSIL.

V and J are TRBV6-2 or TRBV6-3 and TRBJ2-3, with 10 bases that match TRBD2. Unmatched junction bases numbered 14, after V lost 7 bases and J lost 4 bases. Germline V gene sequence: CDR1 MNHEY, CDR2 SVGEGT. CDR3 size: 17 residues. This CDR3 is CASTSFNSGRFADTQYF. In DNA form, the CDR3 reads TGTGCCAGCACCTCCTTCAATAGCGGGAGGTTCGCAGATACGCAGTATTTT.

The gene calls are TRBV24-1 and TRBJ2-1, with 9 bases that match TRBD2. The CDR3 contains 14 residues. With 7 bases clipped from V and 4 bases from J, the junction kept 4 bases outside the gene matches. Germline CDR1 KGHDR, CDR2 SFDVKD. Written as DNA, the CDR3 is TGTGCCACCAGAAGCGGGGGGTTATACAATGAGCAGTTCTTC. It encodes CATRSGGLYNEQFF.

The V gene is TRBV7-6, the J gene TRBJ2-3, with D possibly TRBD2 on 6 matching bases. V was pared by 1 base and J by 0 bases, with 11 bases between. The length of the CDR3 is 16 residues. Germline V gene data show CDR1 as SGHVS and CDR2 as FNYEAQ. This CDR3 reads CASSLVASESTDTQYF. CDR3 DNA: TGTGCCAGCAGCTTAGTCGCTAGCGAGAGCACAGATACGCAGTATTTT.

The CDR3 is CATSDWAGDSTDTQYF. CDR3 sequence (DNA): TGTGCCACCAGTGATTGGGCAGGGGACTCCACAGATACGCAGTATTTT. The rearrangement uses TRBV24-1 and TRBJ2-3; the D gene could be TRBD1 or TRBD2 (6 bases each). The CDR3 is 16 amino acids. Germline V gives CDR1 KGHDR, CDR2 SFDVKD. The V end lost 2 bases, the J end lost 2 bases, and 13 bases lay between the germline ends.